The rows below give T cell receptor beta chains drawn from one sample of a study of neurological immune-mediated disorders. TCRdb re-called the 5' RACE reads with MiXCR, one entry per CDR3 protein. The table shows about 84,000 distinct CDR3 sequences, with 10% to 13% occurring only once. The sequenced material came from PBMCs. The receptor source for this set is a man aged 40-49 years in good health. Each CDR3 is given with its conserved first and last residue. Fields, in order: clone size, V gene, J gene, D gene, CDR3 DNA, CDR3 protein. The D gene is left open where the match is weak. Rows give clone size only sometimes, using once, few, many, or a class for an expanded clone.

abundance: many
v_gene: TRBV2
j_gene: TRBJ2-7
d_gene: TRBD2
CDR3nt: TGTGCCAGCAGGGCTAGCGGGCGGCACGAGCAGTACTTC
CDR3aa: CASRASGRHEQYF

abundance: many
v_gene: TRBV12-3/TRBV12-4
j_gene: TRBJ2-1
d_gene: NA
CDR3nt: TGTGCCAGCAGCCCCGGACTGCCCAATGAGCAGTTCTTC
CDR3aa: CASSPGLPNEQFF

abundance: many
v_gene: TRBV20-1
j_gene: TRBJ1-1
d_gene: NA
CDR3nt: TGCAGTGCTAGGGGGCCAGCAGACACTGAAGCTTTCTTT
CDR3aa: CSARGPADTEAFF

abundance: many
v_gene: TRBV9
j_gene: TRBJ2-3
d_gene: TRBD2
CDR3nt: TGTGCCAGCAGCGTAGAGGATAGCGGGAGCACAGATACGCAGTATTTT
CDR3aa: CASSVEDSGSTDTQYF

abundance: many
v_gene: TRBV7-2
j_gene: TRBJ2-1
d_gene: TRBD2
CDR3nt: TGTGCCAGCAGCCCCTGGACTAGCGGGAGTGAGCAGTTCTTC
CDR3aa: CASSPWTSGSEQFF

abundance: few
v_gene: TRBV7-8
j_gene: TRBJ1-1
d_gene: NA
CDR3nt: TGTGCCAGCAGCTTTCAGACAGGGAACACTGAAGCTTTCTTT
CDR3aa: CASSFQTGNTEAFF

abundance: many
v_gene: TRBV20-1
j_gene: TRBJ2-7
d_gene: NA
CDR3nt: TGCAGTGCTAGAGATCCTGGGGGGCCCTACGAGCAGTACTTC
CDR3aa: CSARDPGGPYEQYF

abundance: NA
v_gene: TRBV20-1
j_gene: TRBJ2-1
d_gene: TRBD2
CDR3nt: TGCAGTGCTAGTACGGGGGGGCCCTACAATGAGCAGTTCTTC
CDR3aa: CSASTGGPYNEQFF

abundance: many
v_gene: TRBV13
j_gene: TRBJ2-3
d_gene: NA
CDR3nt: TGTGCCAGCACCTACACGACCGAGGACGGAGATACGCAGTATTTT
CDR3aa: CASTYTTEDGDTQYF

abundance: few
v_gene: TRBV5-6
j_gene: TRBJ2-7
d_gene: NA
CDR3nt: TGTGCCAGCAGCTCCCTCGACAGCTACGAGCAGTACTTC
CDR3aa: CASSSLDSYEQYF

abundance: many
v_gene: TRBV5-6
j_gene: TRBJ1-2
d_gene: NA
CDR3nt: TGTGCCAGCAGCTCCCTGTACGGGGGCGATGGCTACACCTTC
CDR3aa: CASSSLYGGDGYTF

abundance: many
v_gene: TRBV5-1
j_gene: TRBJ2-1
d_gene: NA
CDR3nt: TGCGCCAGCAGCTTGGTAAGGGGCGCCGAGCAGTTCTTC
CDR3aa: CASSLVRGAEQFF

abundance: many
v_gene: TRBV12-3/TRBV12-4
j_gene: TRBJ2-7
d_gene: NA
CDR3nt: TGTGCCAGCAGTGGGGGGCGGGAGCCTACCTACGAGCAGTACTTC
CDR3aa: CASSGGREPTYEQYF

abundance: many
v_gene: TRBV20-1
j_gene: TRBJ2-3
d_gene: TRBD2
CDR3nt: TGCAGTGCTAGAGAAACGGGAGGAGGCACAGATACGCAGTATTTT
CDR3aa: CSARETGGGTDTQYF

abundance: many
v_gene: TRBV7-2
j_gene: TRBJ2-3
d_gene: NA
CDR3nt: TGTGCCAGCAGCCCCCAAAGCACAGATACGCAGTATTTT
CDR3aa: CASSPQSTDTQYF

abundance: many
v_gene: TRBV28
j_gene: TRBJ2-7
d_gene: TRBD1
CDR3nt: TGTGCCAGCATGGGGACAGCCTACGAGCAGTACTTC
CDR3aa: CASMGTAYEQYF

abundance: many
v_gene: TRBV9
j_gene: TRBJ2-5
d_gene: TRBD2
CDR3nt: TGTGCCAGCAGCGCCATGACTAGCGGGAGGGCGTCCCAAGAGACCCAGTACTTC
CDR3aa: CASSAMTSGRASQETQYF

abundance: many
v_gene: TRBV11-2
j_gene: TRBJ2-5
d_gene: NA
CDR3nt: TGTGCCAGCAGCCCTATTGGGGGGAATCGGTACTTC
CDR3aa: CASSPIGGNRYF

abundance: few
v_gene: TRBV5-1
j_gene: TRBJ2-3
d_gene: NA
CDR3nt: TGCGCCAGCAGCTTGGCCCTCCCTATGGGGGATACGCAGTATTTT
CDR3aa: CASSLALPMGDTQYF

abundance: many
v_gene: TRBV15
j_gene: TRBJ2-7
d_gene: NA
CDR3nt: TGTGCCACCAGCAGAGGCGGAGGGACCTACGAGCAGTACTTC
CDR3aa: CATSRGGGTYEQYF

abundance: NA
v_gene: TRBV7-2
j_gene: TRBJ1-6
d_gene: TRBD1
CDR3nt: TGTGCCAGCAGCTTAGATGGGGGACAGGGCGATCGCCTCCACTTT
CDR3aa: CASSLDGGQGDRLHF

abundance: NA
v_gene: TRBV5-1
j_gene: TRBJ2-3
d_gene: NA
CDR3nt: NA
CDR3aa: CASSFYICSVTRDSTDTQYF